The next 24 T cell receptor beta chains were all read from a single sample in a study of blood T cell repertoires in COVID-19. Profiled with immunoSEQ multiplex PCR; TCRdb holds only in-frame clones, not every one. The table has fewer than 200,000 clones, about 86% seen once. The sequencing input was peripheral blood. Every receptor here comes from a man aged 45 to 65 with active or convalescent COVID-19.

The sample holds one count of this clone. DNA for the CDR3: TGTGCCAGCAGCGTAGAAGGAGGTATGGGCGGCTACACCTTC. Protein: CASSVEGGMGGYTF. The V and J genes are TRBV9 and TRBJ1-2, with no clear D. The CDR3 has 14 amino acids. The germline V gene has CDR1 SGDLS and CDR2 YYNGEE. Trimming left V 0 bases short and J 8 bases short, with 14 bases between.

Worth noting for this clone: The sample contains more than one DNA sequence encoding this CDR3. The chain recombines TRBV29-1 with TRBJ2-1; D is ambiguous. From germline, CDR1 is SQVTM and CDR2 ANQGSEA. Trimming removed 1 base from V and 6 bases from J, with 4 bases in between. The CDR3 spans 11 residues. CDR3 coding DNA: TGCAGCGTTGAAGTCCTCAATGAGCAGTTCTTC. Encoded protein: CSVEVLNEQFF.

The chain links TRBV7-6 to TRBJ2-1; 7 bases match TRBD1. With V trimmed by 4 bases and J by 6 bases, 3 bases remained unmatched. Germline CDR1 is SGHVS and CDR2 is FNYEAQ. CDR3 length: 13 amino acids. The CDR3 DNA reads TGTGCCAGCAGCTCCAACAGGGGCAATGAGCAGTTCTTC. Its protein product is CASSSNRGNEQFF.

The V call is TRBV5-5, the J call TRBJ1-1; D unclear. Germline-derived CDR1 and CDR2 are SGHKS and YYEKEE (reference sequence). The CDR3 extends over 13 amino acids. The V end lost 1 base, the J end lost 1 base, and 5 bases lay between the germline ends. CDR3 DNA: TGTGCCAGCAGCTTGACACGGAACACTGAAGCTTTCTTT. Protein sequence: CASSLTRNTEAFF. The whole variable domain, filled in from reference TRBV5-5 and TRBJ1-1, reads DAGVTQSPTHLIKTRGQQVTLRCSPISGHKSVSWYQQVLGQGPQFIFQYYEKEERGRGNFPDRFSARQFPNYSSELNVNALLLGDSALYLCASSLTRNTEAFFGQGTRLTVV.

V gene TRBV10-2 combines with J gene TRBJ1-2; the D is unclear. There are 12 residues in the CDR3. V was shortened by 10 bases and J by 4 bases, with 13 bases between the two germline ends. Germline V gene sequence: CDR1 WSHSY, CDR2 SAAADI. In DNA form, the CDR3 reads TGCGCCACCAGAGACACATTCTATGGCTACACCTTC. Its translation is CATRDTFYGYTF.

The chain is built from TRBV3-1 (or the pseudogene TRBV3-2) and TRBJ2-7; 9 bases are a match to TRBD2. V lost 7 bases and J lost 3; bases outside the gene matches: 4. Germline V gives CDR1 LGHDT, CDR2 YNNKEL (reference sequence). The CDR3 runs 13 residues. CDR3 region: CASTNSGGYEQYF. Written as DNA, the CDR3 is TGTGCCAGCACCAATAGCGGGGGCTACGAGCAGTACTTC.

The chain has TRBV6-5 and TRBJ1-2; TRBD1 aligns across 8 bases. In germline, CDR1 is MNHEY, CDR2 SVGAGI. Trimming cost V 8 bases and J 8 bases; bases outside gene matches: 4. The CDR3 sequence is 11 residues long. In DNA, the CDR3 is TGTGCCAGCCGGACAGGGCCGGGCTACACCTTC. As protein: CASRTGPGYTF.

The rearrangement links TRBV14 to TRBJ1-2, with 11 bases fitting TRBD1. This CDR3 region has 13 residues. The V and J ends lost 8 bases and 7 bases, in that order; junction bases with no gene match: 6. Germline V gives CDR1 SGHDN, CDR2 FVKESK. CDR3 amino acids: CASGRDRGFGYTF. Written as DNA, the CDR3 is TGTGCCAGCGGCAGGGACAGGGGGTTTGGCTACACCTTC.

This clone showed up just once. This chain uses TRBV9 with TRBJ1-4; D is unresolved. CDR1 SGDLS and CDR2 YYNGEE come from the germline V gene. This CDR3 contains 14 residues. The V end lost 3 bases, the J end lost 0 bases, and 6 bases lay between the germline ends. The CDR3 region has the DNA TGTGCCAGCAGCGAGCAAGCAACTAATGAAAAACTGTTTTTT. Residues: CASSEQATNEKLFF.

This clone was counted a few times. The chain uses TRBV2 and TRBJ2-1, with 8 positions matching TRBD1. The ends lost 5 bases at V and 2 bases at J; junction bases unmatched: 5. This CDR3 comprises 15 residues. CDR1 SNHLY and CDR2 FYNNEI come from the germline V gene. DNA of the CDR3: TGTGCCAGCAGTCGGACAGGGAGACCCTACAATGAGCAGTTCTTC. It specifies CASSRTGRPYNEQFF.

This clone was counted a few times. V gene TRBV29-1 combines with J gene TRBJ2-7; D ambiguous. Germline V gene sequence: CDR1 SQVTM, CDR2 ANQGSEA. CDR3 length: 10 residues. Deletions cut 3 bases from V and 6 bases from J, with 6 bases between. Here the CDR3 DNA reads TGCAGCGTTGAGAACTCCGAGCAGTACTTC. Translating it yields CSVENSEQYF.

V is TRBV15 and J is TRBJ2-2, with D tentatively TRBD2 (6 bases). V lost 2 bases, J lost 4 bases, and 17 bases lay in between. The CDR3 loop spans 17 amino acids. The germline V gene has CDR1 LNHNV and CDR2 YYDKDF (reference sequence). The chain's CDR3 is CATSRPPPEGSTGELFF. CDR3 sequence (DNA): TGTGCCACCAGCAGACCCCCCCCGGAGGGATCCACCGGGGAGCTGTTTTTT.

V is TRBV11-1 and J is TRBJ2-5; TRBD1 agrees at 10 bases. Germline trimming cut 6 bases from V and 5 bases from J; bases unmatched to any gene: 6. In germline, CDR1 is SGHAT, CDR2 FQDESV (reference sequence). This CDR3 is 14 amino acids long. For the CDR3, the DNA is TGTGCCAGCAGTCGACAGGGGGCCGGGGAGACCCAGTACTTC. It codes for CASSRQGAGETQYF.

This sequence joins TRBV12-3 or TRBV12-4 and TRBJ2-7, with D uncertain. V was shortened by 10 bases and J by 0 bases, with 13 bases between the two germline ends. This CDR3 is 13 amino acids long. CDR3 amino acids: CATCSIGSYEQYF. The CDR3 DNA sequence: TGTGCCACCTGCTCGATCGGCTCCTACGAGCAGTACTTC.

The V and J genes are TRBV30 and TRBJ2-1; 7 nucleotides line up with TRBD1. The CDR3 extends over 16 amino acids. The germline V gene has CDR1 GTSNPN and CDR2 SVGIG (reference sequence). V gave up 0 bases and J gave up 5 bases; unmatched junction bases: 10. The CDR3: CAWSVGRTGENNEQFF. Here the CDR3 DNA reads TGTGCCTGGAGTGTGGGTCGGACAGGTGAGAACAATGAGCAGTTCTTC.

The rearrangement joins TRBV5-1 to TRBJ1-3; a weak D match, TRBD1 (6 bases). Trimming shortened V by 0 bases and J by 5 bases, and 12 bases separated the two germline ends. CDR3 length: 15 residues. Germline CDR1 is SGHRS and CDR2 is YFSETQ. The CDR3 region has the DNA TGCGCCAGCAGCTTGGGTGAGGGGGTGAGAAACACCATATATTTT. Protein product: CASSLGEGVRNTIYF.

This clone has more than one count but fewer than ten. The CDR3 is CASSRTSISSYEQYF. Written as DNA, the CDR3 is TGTGCCAGCAGCCGCACGTCGATCAGCTCCTACGAGCAGTACTTC. V gene TRBV7-2 combines with J gene TRBJ2-7; D is uncertain. Germline assignment: CDR1 SGHTA and CDR2 FQGNSA. Trimming took 5 bases from V and 0 from J, leaving 14 bases between them. CDR3 length: 15 residues.

The rearrangement links TRBV30 to TRBJ1-4; D might be TRBD1 (6 bases). CDR3 size: 15 residues. Per the germline V gene, CDR1 is GTSNPN and CDR2 is SVGIG (reference sequence). V lost 2 bases and J lost 5, with 15 bases in between. Here the CDR3 DNA reads TGTGCCTGGAGTTTAGATGCAGGGGACAATGAAAAACTGTTTTTT. As protein: CAWSLDAGDNEKLFF.

This clone is a singleton in its sample. V usage is TRBV10-2 and J usage is TRBJ1-1; D is perhaps TRBD1 (5 bases). V shed 3 bases and J shed 6 bases, with 11 bases lying between them. The germline V gene encodes CDR1 WSHSY and CDR2 SAAADI. This CDR3 contains 13 residues. CDR3 sequence: CASSEGRGAEAFF. The DNA of the CDR3 is TGCGCCAGCAGTGAAGGTCGGGGGGCTGAAGCTTTCTTT.

The chain carries TRBV2 and TRBJ1-5; weak D call: TRBD1 (6 bases). The CDR3 totals 14 residues. V shed 6 bases and J shed 3 bases, with 12 bases lying between them. Germline V gene data show CDR1 as SNHLY and CDR2 as FYNNEI. The CDR3 sequence is CASRNRVFNQPQHF. The CDR3 DNA sequence: TGTGCCAGCAGGAACAGGGTTTTCAATCAGCCCCAGCATTTT.

The table lists this clone with a count of one. The chain combines TRBV5-1 with TRBJ2-7; 7 nucleotides agree with TRBD1. CDR1 is SGHRS, CDR2 YFSETQ, per germline. V lost 4 bases, J lost 2 bases, and 9 bases stayed unmatched. This CDR3 has 15 residues. CDR3 sequence (DNA): TGCGCCAGCAGCCAGAACACAGGGGAAACCTACGAGCAGTACTTC. The encoded protein is CASSQNTGETYEQYF.

This clone has more than one count but fewer than ten. The J gene is TRBJ2-7, the V gene TRBV7-9; D unresolved. V gave up 4 bases and J gave up 2 bases, with 6 bases separating them. CDR1 is SEHNR and CDR2 is FQNEAQ in the germline V gene (reference sequence). The CDR3 is made up of 12 amino acids. CDR3 residues: CASSYSTYEQYF. The CDR3 nucleotides read TGTGCCAGCAGCTATTCAACCTACGAGCAGTACTTC. Using reference TRBV7-9 and TRBJ2-7 for the parts outside the CDR3, the full variable domain is DTGVSQNPRHKITKRGQNVTFRCDPISEHNRLYWYRQTLGQGPEFLTYFQNEAQLEKSRLLSDRFSAERPKGSFSTLEIQRTEQGDSAMYLCASSYSTYEQYFGPGTRLTVT.

The chain links TRBV3-1 (or the pseudogene TRBV3-2) to TRBJ1-6; a possible D gene is TRBD1 (6 bases). Germline CDR1 is LGHDT and CDR2 is YNNKEL (reference sequence). This CDR3 spans 17 amino acids. With 4 bases removed from V and 0 bases from J, the gap between germline ends came to 13 bases. CDR3 protein: CASSRTDTSSYNSPLHF. The DNA for the CDR3 is TGTGCCAGCAGCCGGACAGATACTAGCTCCTATAATTCACCCCTCCACTTT.

This rearrangement joins TRBV7-7 to TRBJ2-2; 7 bases match TRBD2. The V and J ends lost 4 bases and 3 bases, in that order; junction bases with no gene match: 8. Germline V gene data show CDR1 as SSHAT and CDR2 as FNYEAQ (reference sequence). This CDR3 contains 16 residues. CDR3: CASSSLGRVDTGELFF. The CDR3 region has the DNA TGTGCCAGCAGCTCCCTGGGGAGGGTCGACACCGGGGAGCTGTTTTTT.